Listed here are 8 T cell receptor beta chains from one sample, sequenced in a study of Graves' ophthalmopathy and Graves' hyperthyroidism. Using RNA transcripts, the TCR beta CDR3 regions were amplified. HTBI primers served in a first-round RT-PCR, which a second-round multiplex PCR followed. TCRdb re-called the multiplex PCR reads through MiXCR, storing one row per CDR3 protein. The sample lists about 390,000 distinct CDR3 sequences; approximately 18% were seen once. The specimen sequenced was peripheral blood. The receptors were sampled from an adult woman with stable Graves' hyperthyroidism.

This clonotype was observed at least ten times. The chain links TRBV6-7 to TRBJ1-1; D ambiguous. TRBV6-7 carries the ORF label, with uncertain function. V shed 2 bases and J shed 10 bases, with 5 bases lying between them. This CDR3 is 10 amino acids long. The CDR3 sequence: CASSYEGAFF. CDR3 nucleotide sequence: TGTGCCAGCAGTTACGAAGGAGCTTTCTTT.

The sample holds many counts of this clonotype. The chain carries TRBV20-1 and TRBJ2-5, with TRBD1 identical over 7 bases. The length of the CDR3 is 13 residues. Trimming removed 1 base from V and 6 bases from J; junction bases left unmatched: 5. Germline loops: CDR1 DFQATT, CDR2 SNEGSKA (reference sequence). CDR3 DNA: TGCAGTGCTAGAGTCGGACAGGTCAAGACCCAGTACTTC. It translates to CSARVGQVKTQYF.

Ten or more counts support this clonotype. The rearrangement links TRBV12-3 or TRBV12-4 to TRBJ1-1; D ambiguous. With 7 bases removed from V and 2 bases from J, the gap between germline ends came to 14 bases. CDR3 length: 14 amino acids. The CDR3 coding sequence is TGTGCCAGCAACTTAAGGAGGGTCAACACTGAAGCTTTCTTT. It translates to CASNLRRVNTEAFF.

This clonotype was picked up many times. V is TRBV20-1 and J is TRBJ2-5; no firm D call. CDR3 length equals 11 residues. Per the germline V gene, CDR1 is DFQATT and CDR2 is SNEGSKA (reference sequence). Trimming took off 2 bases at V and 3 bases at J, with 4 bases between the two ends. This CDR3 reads CSARTKETQYF. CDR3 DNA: TGCAGTGCTAGAACCAAAGAGACCCAGTACTTC.

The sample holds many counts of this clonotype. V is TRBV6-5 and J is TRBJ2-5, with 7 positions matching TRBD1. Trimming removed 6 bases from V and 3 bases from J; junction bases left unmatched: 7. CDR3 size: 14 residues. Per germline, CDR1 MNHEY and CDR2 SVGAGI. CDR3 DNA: TGTGCCAGCAGCCCGAGGGGGCAGGAAGAGACCCAGTACTTC. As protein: CASSPRGQEETQYF.

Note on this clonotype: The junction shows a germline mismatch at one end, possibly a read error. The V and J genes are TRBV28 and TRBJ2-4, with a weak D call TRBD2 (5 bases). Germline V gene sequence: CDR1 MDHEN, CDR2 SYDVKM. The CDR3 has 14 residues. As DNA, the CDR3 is TGTGCCAGCAGTTTATTAGCGTCGGCCAATGAGAAGTTCTTC. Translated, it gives CASSLLASANEKFF.

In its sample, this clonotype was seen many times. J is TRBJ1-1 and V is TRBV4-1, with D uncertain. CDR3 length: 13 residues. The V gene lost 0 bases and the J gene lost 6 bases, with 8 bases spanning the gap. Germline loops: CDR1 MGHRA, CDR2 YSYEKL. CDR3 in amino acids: CASSQDGRPEAFF. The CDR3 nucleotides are TGCGCCAGCAGCCAAGATGGAAGGCCTGAAGCTTTCTTT.

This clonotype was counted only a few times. This CDR3 is CASSQKYTGGSSYEQYF. The DNA of the CDR3 is TGCGCCAGCAGCCAAAAATATACGGGAGGTTCCTCCTACGAGCAGTACTTC. The chain has TRBV4-3 and TRBJ2-7; 7 bases map to TRBD2. J gave up 0 bases and V 2 bases, and 10 bases lay outside the gene matches. Germline assignment: CDR1 LGHNA and CDR2 YSLEER. CDR3 length: 17 amino acids.